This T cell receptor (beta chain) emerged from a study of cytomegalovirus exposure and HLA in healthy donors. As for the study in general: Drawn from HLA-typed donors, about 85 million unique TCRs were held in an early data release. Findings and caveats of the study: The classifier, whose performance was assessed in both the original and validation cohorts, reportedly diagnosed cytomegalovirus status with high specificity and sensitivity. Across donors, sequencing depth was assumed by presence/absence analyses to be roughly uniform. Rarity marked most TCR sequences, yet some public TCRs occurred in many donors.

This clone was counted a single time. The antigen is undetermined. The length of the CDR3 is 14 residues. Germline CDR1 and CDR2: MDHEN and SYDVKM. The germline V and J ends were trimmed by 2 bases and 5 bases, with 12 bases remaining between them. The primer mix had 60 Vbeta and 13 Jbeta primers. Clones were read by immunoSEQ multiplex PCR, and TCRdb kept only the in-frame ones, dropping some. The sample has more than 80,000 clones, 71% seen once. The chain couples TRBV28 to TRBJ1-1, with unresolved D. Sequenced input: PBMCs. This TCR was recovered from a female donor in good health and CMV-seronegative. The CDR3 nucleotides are TGTGCCAGCAGTTTAGGAGAAGCTCGAACTGAAGCTTTCTTT. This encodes CASSLGEARTEAFF. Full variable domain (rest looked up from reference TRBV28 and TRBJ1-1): DVKVTQSSRYLVKRTGEKVFLECVQDMDHENMFWYRQDPGLGLRLIYFSYDVKMKEKGDIPEGYSVSREKKERFSLILESASTNQTSMYLCASSLGEARTEAFFGQGTRLTVV.